The 16 T cell receptor beta chains reported below all come from one sample, sequenced in a study of cytomegalovirus exposure and HLA in healthy donors. Primers included in the PCR were 60 Vbeta and 13 Jbeta primers. TCRdb keeps only in-frame clones here, not all; method: immunoSEQ multiplex PCR. This sample has tens of thousands of clones; around 72% occur once, and the top ten carry less than 15%. The specimen was PBMCs. Receptors originate from a male donor in good health and CMV-seropositive.

This chain joins TRBV19 and TRBJ1-1; weak D call: TRBD1 (5 bases). The ends were cut back, 2 bases at V and 4 bases at J, with 14 bases in the middle. The CDR3 sequence is 15 residues long. The V gene's germline CDR1 is LNHDA and CDR2 SQIVND (reference sequence). For the CDR3, the DNA is TGTGCCAGTAGTATATCACTCCGGGGGGTCACTGAAGCTTTCTTT. Translated, it gives CASSISLRGVTEAFF.

The chain employs TRBV19 and TRBJ1-5, with D unclear. This CDR3 is 14 amino acids long. V lost 7 bases, J lost 5 bases, and 15 bases lay in between. The germline gives CDR1 LNHDA, CDR2 SQIVND (reference sequence). This CDR3 is CASTTQAQHQPQHF. CDR3 nucleotides: TGTGCCAGTACTACCCAGGCCCAACATCAGCCCCAGCATTTT.

The CDR3 loop is CASSPGTSMETQYF. As DNA, the CDR3 is TGTGCCAGCAGTCCCGGGACTAGCATGGAGACCCAGTACTTC. The chain recombines TRBV6-6 with TRBJ2-5; 9 nucleotides agree with TRBD2. The germline V gene has CDR1 MNHNY and CDR2 SVGAGI (reference sequence). The length of the CDR3 is 14 residues. Losses at the gene ends were 5 bases for V and 5 bases for J; bases not matched to a gene: 6.

A few counts support this clone. The chain joins TRBV10-1 to TRBJ2-1; 8 bases fit TRBD2. This CDR3 is built from 14 residues. V dropped 5 bases and J dropped 8; count of bases not matched to a gene: 8. Germline values: CDR1 WNHNN, CDR2 SYGVQD (reference sequence). CDR3 sequence (DNA): TGCGCCAGCAGTTCCGGACTAGCCGGGGATGAGCAGTTCTTC. This sequence encodes CASSSGLAGDEQFF.

The chain joins TRBV18 to TRBJ2-5; D may be TRBD2 (5 bases). TRBJ2-7 matches the DNA end more closely, so the J call is doubtful. The germline gives CDR1 KGHSH, CDR2 LQKENI. CDR3 size: 15 residues. In DNA form, the CDR3 reads TGTGCCAGCTCACCAATGGAGGACCCCTCCTACGAGCAGTACTTC. Translated: CASSPMEDPSYEQYF.

This clone came up once. The V call is TRBV11-3, the J call TRBJ2-2, with D possibly matching TRBD1 (5 bases). CDR1 and CDR2 from the germline V gene are SGHNT and YENEEA. The CDR3 loop spans 13 amino acids. V lost 5 bases, J lost 9 bases, and 13 bases lay in between. Here the CDR3 reads CASSRQSGWELFF. The CDR3 DNA reads TGTGCCAGCAGCCGACAGTCTGGGTGGGAGCTGTTTTTT.

The chain recombines TRBV4-3 with TRBJ2-7; TRBD2 matches 13 bases. The V segment lost 4 bases and the J segment 5 bases; nucleotides outside the gene matches: 8. Germline CDR1 and CDR2: LGHNA and YSLEER. The CDR3 loop spans 16 amino acids. The CDR3 protein is CASSPTSGGAVHEQYF. CDR3 nucleotide sequence: TGCGCCAGCAGCCCAACTAGCGGGGGGGCAGTTCACGAGCAGTACTTC.

The V and J genes are TRBV7-2 and TRBJ1-1; D possibly corresponds to TRBD1 (5 bases). The V and J ends lost 5 bases and 3 bases respectively, with 13 bases between them. The CDR3 runs 14 residues. Germline-derived CDR1 and CDR2 are SGHTA and FQGNSA. As DNA, the CDR3 is TGTGCCAGCAGCCGCGATCGACAGTACACTGAAGCTTTCTTT. It is translated as CASSRDRQYTEAFF.

J is TRBJ2-1 and V is TRBV9; D perhaps matches TRBD2 (6 bases). The CDR3 consists of 13 residues. Per germline, CDR1 SGDLS and CDR2 YYNGEE. Trimming stripped 1 base from V and 9 bases from J, with 11 bases between. The CDR3 loop reads CASSVYTGVEQFF. The CDR3 DNA reads TGTGCCAGCAGCGTATATACGGGGGTTGAGCAGTTCTTC.

The genes are TRBV13 and TRBJ2-7; 7 bases map to TRBD2. With 2 bases clipped from V and 0 bases from J, the junction kept 7 bases outside the gene matches. Germline loops: CDR1 PRHDT, CDR2 FYEKMQ (reference sequence). This CDR3 has 16 amino acids. CDR3 DNA sequence: TGTGCCAGCAGCTTATCACTAGCGAGGAGCTCCTACGAGCAGTACTTC. Its translation: CASSLSLARSSYEQYF. Full variable domain (missing parts from reference TRBV13 and TRBJ2-7): AAGVIQSPRHLIKEKRETATLKCYPIPRHDTVYWYQQGPGQDPQFLISFYEKMQSDKGSIPDRFSAQQFSDYHSELNMSSLELGDSALYFCASSLSLARSSYEQYFGPGTRLTVT.

The chain is built from TRBV7-5 and TRBJ1-1. TRBV7-5 is marked as a pseudogene. CDR3 length equals 16 residues. CDR3 residues: CVRSLLRPTENTEAFF. The CDR3 bases are TGTGTCAGAAGCTTGCTTCGACCGACTGAGAACACTGAAGCTTTCTTT.

This clone was observed a few times. The chain has TRBV7-6 and TRBJ2-5; D ambiguous. This CDR3 contains 14 residues. Germline V gene data show CDR1 as SGHVS and CDR2 as FNYEAQ. Trimming removed 1 base from V and 4 bases from J, with 10 bases in between. The CDR3 sequence is CASSLEWASETQYF. As DNA, the CDR3 is TGTGCCAGCAGCTTAGAATGGGCATCAGAGACCCAGTACTTC.

This clone was counted only a few times. The chain has TRBV15 and TRBJ1-1; 7 nucleotides align to TRBD1. The CDR3 totals 15 residues. Germline trimming cut 4 bases from V and 3 bases from J; bases unmatched to any gene: 8. CDR1 is LNHNV, CDR2 YYDKDF, per germline (reference sequence). CDR3 sequence (DNA): TGTGCCACCAGCAAACAACAGGGGTACGACACTGAAGCTTTCTTT. It codes for CATSKQQGYDTEAFF.

The rearrangement joins TRBV5-1 to TRBJ1-4; no definite D call. Germline V lookup: CDR1 SGHRS, CDR2 YFSETQ. This CDR3 is 15 amino acids long. The V end lost 4 bases, the J end lost 8 bases, and 18 bases lay between the germline ends. The CDR3 nucleotides read TGCGCCAGCAGCCCCGGGGTTAGTAAAGGAGAAAAACTGTTTTTT. Its protein is CASSPGVSKGEKLFF.

This sequence joins TRBV6-5 and TRBJ1-2, with 7 positions matching TRBD1. With V trimmed by 2 bases and J by 8 bases, 8 bases remained unmatched. Germline assignment: CDR1 MNHEY and CDR2 SVGAGI. The CDR3 totals 14 residues. The CDR3 nucleotides read TGTGCCAGCAGTTACGGAACAGGGGTCGGAGGCTACACCTTC. Translating gives CASSYGTGVGGYTF.

The CDR3, as DNA: TGTGCCAGCAGCTTGGCGGGGTCAACGTGGGAGACCCAGTACTTC. It yields the protein CASSLAGSTWETQYF. V usage is TRBV5-6 and J usage is TRBJ2-5; possible D gene TRBD2, 5 bases. From germline, CDR1 is SGHDT and CDR2 YYEEEE. Trimming took off 0 bases at V and 5 bases at J, with 14 bases between the two ends. CDR3 length: 15 amino acids.